The 19 T cell receptor beta chains in this list originate from one sample, sequenced in a study of shared clonotypes between healthy human individuals. Only in-frame clones appear in the TCRdb table, and some are missing; sequencing was by immunoSEQ multiplex PCR. The data contain millions of clones, more than 80% of them singletons. Source material: naive CD4+ T cells sorted from blood. Subset: CD45RA+ positively selected. The source of these receptors is a man in his late teens or twenties in good health.

The rearrangement joins TRBV7-9 to TRBJ1-4, with a possible D match to TRBD1 (5 bases). Per the germline V gene, CDR1 is SEHNR and CDR2 is FQNEAQ (reference sequence). The CDR3 has 18 residues. Trimming removed 8 bases at V and 0 bases at J, with 22 bases between. As DNA, the CDR3 is TGTGCCAGCTCCTATTTCCTCGGACATCCGGCAACTAATGAAAAACTGTTTTTT. The encoded protein is CASSYFLGHPATNEKLFF. The full variable domain, rest sourced from reference TRBV7-9 and TRBJ1-4, is DTGVSQNPRHKITKRGQNVTFRCDPISEHNRLYWYRQTLGQGPEFLTYFQNEAQLEKSRLLSDRFSAERPKGSFSTLEIQRTEQGDSAMYLCASSYFLGHPATNEKLFFGSGTQLSVL.

The chain carries TRBV9 and TRBJ1-1, with no clear D. This CDR3 region has 15 residues. Germline CDR1 reads SGDLS; CDR2 reads YYNGEE. V gave up 0 bases and J gave up 1 base, with 10 bases separating them. The CDR3 region has the DNA TGTGCCAGCAGCGTAGGGAAGCCTTCGAACACTGAAGCTTTCTTT. This gives the protein CASSVGKPSNTEAFF.

This chain uses TRBV5-1 with TRBJ2-7; 10 bases map to TRBD2. This CDR3 has 16 residues. V lost 4 bases, J lost 2 bases, and 9 bases stayed unmatched. Germline V gene data show CDR1 as SGHRS and CDR2 as YFSETQ. The CDR3 sequence is CASSPLSGRAAYEQYF. The CDR3 DNA reads TGCGCCAGCAGCCCCCTAAGCGGGAGGGCCGCCTACGAGCAGTACTTC.

Comment on this clone: At the DNA level, this CDR3 is encoded by other sequences in the same sample as well. This chain uses TRBV30 with TRBJ1-1, with no clear D. CDR3 length equals 12 residues. Germline values: CDR1 GTSNPN, CDR2 SVGIG (reference sequence). V lost 2 bases, J lost 0 bases, and 4 bases lay in between. The CDR3 DNA sequence: TGTGCCTGGAGTCAGATGAACACTGAAGCTTTCTTT. Amino acids: CAWSQMNTEAFF.

The chain uses TRBV11-2 and TRBJ2-3, with 8 bases identical to TRBD2. J was trimmed by 2 bases and V by 0 bases; bases with no gene match: 7. Germline assignment: CDR1 SGHAT and CDR2 FQNNGV. The CDR3 is 17 amino acids. CDR3 loop: CASSLDPPTSDTDTQYF. DNA of the CDR3: TGTGCCAGCAGCTTAGACCCCCCGACTAGCGACACAGATACGCAGTATTTT.

The rearrangement joins TRBV29-1 to TRBJ2-7; a possible D gene is TRBD2 (5 bases). The CDR3 has 12 residues. Deletions cut 5 bases from V and 0 bases from J, with 8 bases between. Per germline, CDR1 SQVTM and CDR2 ANQGSEA. The CDR3 DNA is TGCAGCGTTTTTAGCGACTCCTACGAGCAGTACTTC. Its protein product is CSVFSDSYEQYF.

This clone was counted a few times. J is TRBJ1-2 and V is TRBV7-9; unclear D gene. This CDR3 has 13 amino acids. Trimming shortened V by 5 bases and J by 4 bases, and 11 bases separated the two germline ends. The germline V gene has CDR1 SEHNR and CDR2 FQNEAQ (reference sequence). DNA for the CDR3: TGTGCCAGCAGCCCCTCGGTTGGCTATGGCTACACCTTC. It encodes CASSPSVGYGYTF. The full variable domain, with the rest looked up from reference TRBV7-9 and TRBJ1-2, is DTGVSQNPRHKITKRGQNVTFRCDPISEHNRLYWYRQTLGQGPEFLTYFQNEAQLEKSRLLSDRFSAERPKGSFSTLEIQRTEQGDSAMYLCASSPSVGYGYTFGSGTRLTVV.

This clone was observed a single time. At the DNA level, this CDR3 is encoded by other sequences in the same sample as well. V usage is TRBV15 and J usage is TRBJ2-2; 8 bases are a match to TRBD1. The CDR3 contains 15 residues. Trimming removed 1 base from V and 7 bases from J; junction bases left unmatched: 5. Germline lookup yields CDR1 LNHNV and CDR2 YYDKDF (reference sequence). The DNA for the CDR3 is TGTGCCACCAGCAGAGGTCAGGGGGCTGTCGGGGAGCTGTTTTTT. Protein sequence: CATSRGQGAVGELFF.

V usage is TRBV28 and J usage is TRBJ2-3; no reliable D call. Looked up from germline, CDR1 is MDHEN and CDR2 is SYDVKM. V was clipped by 3 bases and J by 4 bases, with 11 bases between them. The CDR3 contains 14 residues. The CDR3 is CASSLPSRPDTQYF. The CDR3 DNA reads as TGTGCCAGCAGTTTGCCGTCTAGGCCAGATACGCAGTATTTT.

The genes are TRBV18 and TRBJ2-1; the match to TRBD2 covers 7 bases. J lost 5 bases, V lost 2 bases, and 3 bases had no gene match. From germline, CDR1 is KGHSH and CDR2 LQKENI. This CDR3 contains 14 residues. CDR3 sequence (DNA): TGTGCCAGCTCACCAGGACTAGACCACAATGAGCAGTTCTTC. Residues: CASSPGLDHNEQFF.

In regard to this clone: This sample includes further DNA sequences coding for the same CDR3. The rearrangement links TRBV7-2 to TRBJ1-1, with no clear D. With 0 bases removed from V and 1 base from J, the gap between germline ends came to 3 bases. The CDR3 is 13 amino acids. CDR1 is SGHTA, CDR2 FQGNSA, per germline. CDR3 in amino acids: CASSLAQNTEAFF. The CDR3 nucleotides are TGTGCCAGCAGCTTAGCCCAGAACACTGAAGCTTTCTTT.

This rearrangement joins TRBV19 to TRBJ2-7; D perhaps matches TRBD1 (5 bases). Germline V lookup: CDR1 LNHDA, CDR2 SQIVND (reference sequence). Trimming took 6 bases from V and 2 from J, leaving 17 bases between them. The CDR3 extends over 15 amino acids. Here the CDR3 DNA reads TGTGCCAGTAGCAGGGAAGGGAACCAAGCCTACGAGCAGTACTTC. This gives the protein CASSREGNQAYEQYF.

This clone was seen once. This rearrangement joins TRBV4-3 to TRBJ2-7; D is perhaps TRBD2 (5 bases). CDR3 length equals 15 residues. Trimming shortened V by 0 bases and J by 5 bases, and 14 bases separated the two germline ends. Per the germline V gene, CDR1 is LGHNA and CDR2 is YSLEER. The CDR3 spells CASSQDLPSGDEQYF. The CDR3 nucleotides read TGCGCCAGCAGCCAAGATCTACCTTCCGGGGACGAGCAGTACTTC.

The genes are TRBV7-3 and TRBJ2-1; TRBD2 aligns across 9 bases. CDR1 is SGHTA, CDR2 FQGTGA, per germline. The trim removed 1 base at V and 6 bases at J, leaving 4 bases unmatched. The CDR3 loop spans 15 amino acids. In nucleotides, the CDR3 is TGTGCCAGCAGCTTAAACGGACTAGCGAGCAATGAGCAGTTCTTC. Translating it yields CASSLNGLASNEQFF.

The rearrangement links TRBV7-3 to TRBJ2-5, with a tentative D call TRBD2 (5 bases). This CDR3 spans 15 amino acids. The germline V gene encodes CDR1 SGHTA and CDR2 FQGTGA. Trimming left V 7 bases short and J 5 bases short, with 20 bases between. In DNA form, the CDR3 reads TGTGCCAGCACCCGAGGGTCCGGAGTGGGGGAGACCCAGTACTTC. As protein: CASTRGSGVGETQYF.

The J gene is TRBJ2-7, the V gene TRBV10-3, with 11 bases identical to TRBD2. Germline V gene lookup returns CDR1 ENHRY and CDR2 SYGVKD. The CDR3 consists of 17 residues. The V segment lost 3 bases and the J segment 7 bases; nucleotides outside the gene matches: 14. Here the CDR3 reads CAISEEKLAGDLLEQYF. CDR3 DNA: TGTGCCATCAGTGAAGAAAAACTAGCGGGGGACCTCCTGGAGCAGTACTTC.

The table lists this clone with a few counts. This same CDR3 is encoded by further DNA sequences in the sample. The chain recombines TRBV2 with TRBJ2-1, with D hard to call. Deletions cut 1 base from V and 4 bases from J, with 2 bases between. Germline loops: CDR1 SNHLY, CDR2 FYNNEI. The CDR3 contains 12 residues. The CDR3: CASSEGYNEQFF. CDR3 bases: TGTGCCAGCAGTGAAGGGTACAATGAGCAGTTCTTC.

V usage is TRBV11-3 and J usage is TRBJ2-3; D gene ambiguous. Per the germline V gene, CDR1 is SGHNT and CDR2 is YENEEA. The CDR3 has 14 residues. Trimming stripped 3 bases from V and 2 bases from J, with 9 bases between. The CDR3 spells CASSFSRTTDTQYF. CDR3 DNA: TGTGCCAGCAGCTTTTCTCGCACCACAGATACGCAGTATTTT.

The J gene is TRBJ2-7, the V gene TRBV18; 8 nucleotides agree with TRBD1. There are 15 residues in the CDR3. Germline V gene data show CDR1 as KGHSH and CDR2 as LQKENI. After removal of 6 bases from V and 5 bases from J, the junction contained 12 bases not matched to a gene. The CDR3 DNA is TGTGCCAGCTCCCACCTTGGACAGGGCCCGGACGAGCAGTACTTC. Amino acids: CASSHLGQGPDEQYF.